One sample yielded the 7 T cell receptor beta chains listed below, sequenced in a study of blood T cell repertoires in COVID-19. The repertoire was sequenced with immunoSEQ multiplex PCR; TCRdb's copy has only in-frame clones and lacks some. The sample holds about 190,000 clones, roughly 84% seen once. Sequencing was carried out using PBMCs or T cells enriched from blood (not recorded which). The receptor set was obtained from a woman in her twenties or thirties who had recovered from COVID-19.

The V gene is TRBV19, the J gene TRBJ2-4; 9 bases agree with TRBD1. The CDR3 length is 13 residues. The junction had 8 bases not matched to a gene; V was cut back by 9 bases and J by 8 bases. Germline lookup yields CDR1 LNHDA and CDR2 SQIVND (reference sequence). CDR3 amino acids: CASNDRGEYIQYF. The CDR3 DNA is TGTGCCAGCAACGACAGGGGGGAGTACATTCAGTACTTC. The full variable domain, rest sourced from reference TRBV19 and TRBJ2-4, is DGGITQSPKYLFRKEGQNVTLSCEQNLNHDAMYWYRQDPGQGLRLIYYSQIVNDFQKGDIAEGYSVSREKKESFPLTVTSAQKNPTAFYLCASNDRGEYIQYFGAGTRLSVL.

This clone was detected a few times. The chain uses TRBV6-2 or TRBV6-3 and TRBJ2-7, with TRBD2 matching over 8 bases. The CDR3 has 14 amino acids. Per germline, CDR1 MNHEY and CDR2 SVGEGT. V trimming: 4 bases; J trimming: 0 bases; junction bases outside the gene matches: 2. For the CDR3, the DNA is TGTGCCAGCAGTTTGGGGACTAGCTCCTACGAGCAGTACGTC. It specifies CASSLGTSSYEQYV.

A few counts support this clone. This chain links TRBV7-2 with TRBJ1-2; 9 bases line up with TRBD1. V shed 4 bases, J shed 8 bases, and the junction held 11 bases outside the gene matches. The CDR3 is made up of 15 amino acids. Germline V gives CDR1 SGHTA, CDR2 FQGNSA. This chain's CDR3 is CASSSLPQGARGYTF. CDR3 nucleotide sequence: TGTGCCAGCAGCTCCCTCCCACAGGGGGCGAGGGGCTACACCTTC.

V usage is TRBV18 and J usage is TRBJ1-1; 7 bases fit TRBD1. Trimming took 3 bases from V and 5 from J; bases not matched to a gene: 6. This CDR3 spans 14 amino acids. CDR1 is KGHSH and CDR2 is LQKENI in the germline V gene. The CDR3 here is CASSPGQEGTEAFF. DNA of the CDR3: TGTGCCAGCTCACCTGGACAGGAGGGGACTGAAGCTTTCTTT.

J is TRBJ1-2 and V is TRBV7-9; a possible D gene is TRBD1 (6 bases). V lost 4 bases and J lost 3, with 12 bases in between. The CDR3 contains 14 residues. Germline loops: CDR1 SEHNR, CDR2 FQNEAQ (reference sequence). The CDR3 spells CASSSPGHYYGYTF. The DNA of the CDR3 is TGTGCCAGCAGCTCTCCGGGACATTACTATGGCTACACCTTC.

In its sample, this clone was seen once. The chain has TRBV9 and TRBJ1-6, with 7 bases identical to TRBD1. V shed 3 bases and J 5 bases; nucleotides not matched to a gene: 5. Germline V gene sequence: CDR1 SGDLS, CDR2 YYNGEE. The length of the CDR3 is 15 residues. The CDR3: CASSGQGGHNSPLHF. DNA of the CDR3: TGTGCCAGCAGCGGACAGGGTGGACATAATTCACCCCTCCACTTT.

This CDR3 reads CASRFHRGPRRNQPQHF. CDR3 DNA: TGTGCAAGTCGCTTTCACCGCGGGCCTAGAAGGAATCAGCCCCAGCATTTT. The V gene is TRBV12-2, the J gene TRBJ1-5. TRBV12-2 is a listed pseudogene. The CDR3 has 17 residues.